These T cell receptor beta chains were read from a single sample in a study of blood T cell repertoires in COVID-19. TCRdb's table, derived via immunoSEQ multiplex PCR, lists solely in-frame clones and lacks some. Of fewer than 500,000 clones detected, over 75% appear once; the ten largest clones hold approximately 1%. The source material was PBMCs or T cells enriched from blood (not recorded which). The receptors stem from a woman aged 25 to 39 with acute COVID-19. Both conserved end residues are trimmed from each CDR3. The D gene is left open where the match is weak.

d_gene | j_gene | v_gene | CDR3aa
. | TRBJ1-5 | TRBV27 | ASSSYPPRGNQPQH
TRBD1 | TRBJ1-6 | TRBV5-8 | ASSLGIGTGYNSPLH
TRBD2 | TRBJ2-1 | TRBV9 | ASSARLAGGMNEQF
TRBD1 | TRBJ1-2 | TRBV9 | ASSVDRGTNYGYT
TRBD1 | TRBJ1-6 | TRBV18 | ASSPPRTGGSPLH
. | TRBJ1-1 | TRBV10-3 | AISDSGGAEAF
TRBD1 | TRBJ2-7 | TRBV14 | ASSQGTGSAYEQY
. | TRBJ2-7 | TRBV7-2 | ASSQAAGRYEQY
. | TRBJ1-2 | TRBV3-1/TRBV3-2 | ASSQARGGYGYT
TRBD1 | TRBJ1-6 | TRBV5-1 | ASRSGQGNSPLH
. | TRBJ2-3 | TRBV7-2 | ASTPVGAEADTQY
. | TRBJ1-2 | TRBV5-5 | ASSLSPGGHYGYT
TRBD2 | TRBJ2-3 | TRBV5-1 | ASRNLAGGLNTQY
. | TRBJ1-2 | TRBV10-2 | ASSEFSPGSDYGYT
. | TRBJ1-2 | TRBV27 | ASSLGGAPGYGYT
. | TRBJ1-1 | TRBV2 | ASKGRGYTEAF
TRBD2 | TRBJ2-5 | TRBV4-3 | ASSLGGGAKETQY
TRBD2 | TRBJ2-7 | TRBV19 | ASSMGSGGTYEQY
TRBD2 | TRBJ2-7 | TRBV27 | ASSRRPAGGYEQY
TRBD1 | TRBJ2-7 | TRBV6-1 | ASSEWRGQGYEQY
. | TRBJ1-1 | TRBV6-5 | ASTLQGNTEAF
TRBD2 | TRBJ2-1 | TRBV9 | ASSPLAGGRPSDEQF
. | TRBJ2-3 | TRBV7-2 | ASSLTEMNTDTQY
TRBD1 | TRBJ1-4 | TRBV2 | ASRQGLREKLF
TRBD1 | TRBJ1-2 | TRBV6-2/TRBV6-3 | ASSSGTDLYGYT
. | TRBJ1-6 | TRBV7-9 | AGLQGSWGRSYNSPLH
. | TRBJ2-7 | TRBV29-1 | SVRQDTGALQY
TRBD2 | TRBJ2-2 | TRBV4-1 | ASSPGLAGSNTGELF
. | TRBJ2-3 | TRBV11-2 | ARLSPDTQY
TRBD2 | TRBJ2-5 | TRBV10-3 | AISEPHDSGEETQY
. | TRBJ2-7 | TRBV28 | ASSLSGGREQY
. | TRBJ1-3 | TRBV10-3 | ASAGGGKGSGNTIY
TRBD2 | TRBJ2-3 | TRBV20-1 | SASDRMTSGGAGTQY
TRBD1 | TRBJ1-2 | TRBV24-1 | ATSDSGQGGYGYT
TRBD1 | TRBJ1-6 | TRBV7-9 | ASSPGTGFNSPLH
TRBD1 | TRBJ2-3 | TRBV11-3 | ASDRVLTDTQY
TRBD1 | TRBJ1-1 | TRBV28 | ASSLAGGGTEAF
TRBD1 | TRBJ2-3 | TRBV6-6 | ASSPQGAKLGDTQY
. | TRBJ2-7 | TRBV13 | ASSPGQFLSYEQY
. | TRBJ1-6 | TRBV5-6 | ASSKFSGGANSPLH
TRBD2 | TRBJ2-3 | TRBV19 | ASTQARGGGGDTQY